Presented here are 3 T cell receptor beta chains from one specimen sequenced in a study of T cells in women clearing cervical HPV infection. This table comes from immunoSEQ multiplex PCR, and its TCRdb copy is limited to in-frame clones, with some not included. The sample is made up of around 30,000 clones, and the top ten hold around 2.8% of it. The specimen sequenced was blood buffy coat. Every receptor here comes from a woman between 18 and 69 years old with a cervical HPV16 infection that either progressed to CIN3+ or cleared (not recorded which).

Worth noting for this clone: The CDR3 end falls 3 residues outside the read, so it is completed with the germline J gene. This chain connects TRBV10-3 to TRBJ2-2; 10 nucleotides match TRBD2. V shed 6 bases and J 1 base; nucleotides not matched to a gene: 5. Germline CDR1 ENHRY, CDR2 SYGVKD. The length of the CDR3 is 16 residues. Incomplete CDR3 DNA: TGTGCCATCAGCCCCGGGACTAGCGTGAACACCGGGGAG. It translates to CAISPGTSVNTGE. The full CDR3 is CAISPGTSVNTGELFF.

A remark on this clone: Its ends do not fully match the called genes, so a read error is possible. Read sequence stops 3 residues before the CDR3 end, and the germline J gene provides the missing end. This sequence joins TRBV18 and TRBJ1-4; D is undetermined. This CDR3 is 14 amino acids long. Germline-derived CDR1 and CDR2 are KGHSH and LQKENI. The CDR3 sequence: CASSRTATNAKLFF. The CDR3 bases that were read are TGTGCCAGCTCACGGACTGCAACTAATGCAAAA.

Concerning this clone: Coverage ceases 3 residues before the CDR3 finishes, and the germline J gene fills in the end. This sequence joins TRBV30 and TRBJ2-1; 7 positions match TRBD2. Germline values: CDR1 GTSNPN, CDR2 SVGIG (reference sequence). Trimming cost V 3 bases and J 2 bases; bases outside gene matches: 1. This CDR3 has 13 amino acids. CDR3 DNA, as far as it was read: TGTGCCTGGAGGGGGGGGACCTACAATGAG. Its translation is CAWRGGTYNE. The whole CDR3 protein reads CAWRGGTYNEQFF.